One sample yielded the 21 T cell receptor beta chains listed below, sequenced in a study of blood T cell repertoires in COVID-19. Profiled with immunoSEQ multiplex PCR; TCRdb holds only in-frame clones, not every one. The table has about 350,000 clones, 85% to 90% seen once. Material: PBMCs or T cells enriched from blood (not recorded which). The receptor set was obtained from a woman aged 25-40 years who had been exposed to COVID-19.

This sequence joins TRBV6-5 and TRBJ2-1; the match to TRBD2 covers 7 bases. V gave up 1 base and J gave up 0 bases; unmatched junction bases: 3. This CDR3 is built from 16 residues. Germline V gene lookup returns CDR1 MNHEY and CDR2 SVGAGI. The DNA of the CDR3 is TGTGCCAGCAGTTACTTTAGCGGGTACTCCTACAATGAGCAGTTCTTC. Protein product: CASSYFSGYSYNEQFF.

The chain joins TRBV7-8 to TRBJ2-2; a weak D match, TRBD2 (6 bases). In germline, CDR1 is SGHVS, CDR2 FQNEAQ. V lost 5 bases to trimming and J lost 0 bases, with 10 bases between them. The CDR3 sequence is 15 residues long. The CDR3 DNA follows: TGTGCCAGCAGCGCCGGGACTGCGAACACCGGGGAGCTGTTTTTT. Amino acids: CASSAGTANTGELFF.

The chain uses TRBV11-3 and TRBJ2-7, with D maybe TRBD2 (6 bases). The ends were cut back, 4 bases at V and 3 bases at J, with 16 bases in the middle. The CDR3 is 15 amino acids. From germline, CDR1 is SGHNT and CDR2 YENEEA. The CDR3: CASSSGTWGVYEQYF. The CDR3 nucleotides read TGTGCCAGCAGCTCCGGGACTTGGGGGGTCTACGAGCAGTACTTC. Looking up the rest from reference TRBV11-3 and TRBJ2-7 gives the full variable domain: EAGVVQSPRYKIIEKKQPVAFWCNPISGHNTLYWYLQNLGQGPELLIRYENEEAVDDSQLPKDRFSAERLKGVDSTLKIQPAELGDSAVYLCASSSGTWGVYEQYFGPGTRLTVT.

The chain uses TRBV28 and TRBJ2-7; possibly TRBD1 for D (6 bases). With 6 bases removed from V and 6 bases from J, the gap between germline ends came to 9 bases. CDR3 size: 11 residues. Germline CDR1 reads MDHEN; CDR2 reads SYDVKM. The CDR3 DNA reads TGTGCCAGCAGGCCCAGGGGCGAGCAGTACTTC. This encodes CASRPRGEQYF.

The J gene is TRBJ2-2, the V gene TRBV9; TRBD1 is a possible D gene (5 bases). The CDR3 consists of 16 residues. Germline V CDR1 and CDR2: SGDLS, YYNGEE. Trimming removed 3 bases from V and 5 bases from J, with 17 bases in between. The CDR3 protein is CASSAASGLLTGELFF. The CDR3 bases are TGTGCCAGCAGCGCAGCCTCAGGGTTGTTAACCGGGGAGCTGTTTTTT.

This clone came up once. The rearrangement uses TRBV5-1 and TRBJ1-4; no clear D. Per the germline V gene, CDR1 is SGHRS and CDR2 is YFSETQ. The CDR3 totals 12 residues. V was clipped by 4 bases and J by 5 bases, with 6 bases between them. CDR3 in DNA: TGCGCCAGCAGCGCGAAAAATGAAAAACTGTTTTTT. It encodes CASSAKNEKLFF.

The chain carries TRBV2 and TRBJ1-1; no clear D gene. CDR3 size: 14 residues. The V end was cut by 2 bases, the J end by 4 bases, with 11 bases between. CDR1 and CDR2 from the germline V gene are SNHLY and FYNNEI. CDR3 nucleotides: TGTGCCAGCAGTGAAAGCTGGGCTTCCACTGAAGCTTTCTTT. This encodes CASSESWASTEAFF. Drawing the rest from reference TRBV2 and TRBJ1-1, the complete variable domain is EPEVTQTPSHQVTQMGQEVILRCVPISNHLYFYWYRQILGQKVEFLVSFYNNEISEKSEIFDDQFSVERPDGSNFTLKIRSTKLEDSAMYFCASSESWASTEAFFGQGTRLTVV.

The DNA of the CDR3 is TGTGCCAGCAGCCTTAAACCGGACACCGGGGAGCTGTTTTTT. Its protein product is CASSLKPDTGELFF. The V and J genes are TRBV3-1 (or the pseudogene TRBV3-2) and TRBJ2-2, with unresolved D. This CDR3 is built from 14 residues. V lost 4 bases, J lost 3 bases, and 9 bases lay in between. The V gene's germline CDR1 is LGHDT and CDR2 YNNKEL (reference sequence).

The J gene is TRBJ2-1, the V gene TRBV7-9; TRBD2 is a possible D gene (5 bases). The germline V gene encodes CDR1 SEHNR and CDR2 FQNEAQ (reference sequence). CDR3 length equals 12 residues. V was clipped by 5 bases and J by 9 bases, with 11 bases between them. In nucleotides, the CDR3 is TGTGCCAGCAGCGTTGCTCGGGGTGAGCAGTTCTTC. It yields the protein CASSVARGEQFF. The full variable domain, with the rest looked up from reference TRBV7-9 and TRBJ2-1, is DTGVSQNPRHKITKRGQNVTFRCDPISEHNRLYWYRQTLGQGPEFLTYFQNEAQLEKSRLLSDRFSAERPKGSFSTLEIQRTEQGDSAMYLCASSVARGEQFFGPGTRLTVL.

This clone was observed a single time. CDR3 coding DNA: TGTGCCAGCAGCCCGTGGACTAGTTCCTACAATGAGCAGTTCTTC. Protein: CASSPWTSSYNEQFF. The rearrangement links TRBV3-1 (or the pseudogene TRBV3-2) to TRBJ2-1; 7 nucleotides align to TRBD2. Germline CDR1 and CDR2: LGHDT and YNNKEL (reference sequence). The length of the CDR3 is 15 residues. V was pared by 4 bases and J by 1 base, with 4 bases of the junction left unmatched.

This chain joins TRBV5-4 and TRBJ2-7; 8 bases are a match to TRBD2. The trim removed 0 bases at V and 2 bases at J, leaving 7 bases unmatched. The CDR3 covers 16 residues. In germline, CDR1 is SGHNT, CDR2 YYREEE (reference sequence). The CDR3 protein is CASSLDLAGSTYEQYF. The CDR3 DNA reads as TGTGCCAGCAGCTTGGATTTAGCGGGATCTACCTACGAGCAGTACTTC.

This chain connects TRBV19 to TRBJ2-3; TRBD2 matches 7 bases. V shed 4 bases, J shed 2 bases, and the junction held 6 bases outside the gene matches. The germline gives CDR1 LNHDA, CDR2 SQIVND (reference sequence). The CDR3 is 15 amino acids. The CDR3 spells CASSRREPYTDTQYF. In DNA form, the CDR3 reads TGTGCCAGTAGTAGGCGGGAGCCCTACACAGATACGCAGTATTTT.

This rearrangement joins TRBV29-1 to TRBJ1-1, with 8 bases matching TRBD1. V shed 7 bases and J 8 bases; nucleotides not matched to a gene: 12. From germline, CDR1 is SQVTM and CDR2 ANQGSEA. The length of the CDR3 is 13 residues. CDR3 region: CSAQTGQGREAFF. For the CDR3, the DNA is TGCAGCGCCCAAACAGGACAGGGTCGGGAAGCTTTCTTT.

This chain uses TRBV6-5 with TRBJ2-2; no reliable D call. Germline V lookup: CDR1 MNHEY, CDR2 SVGAGI. This CDR3 spans 15 amino acids. V was clipped by 4 bases and J by 0 bases, with 9 bases between them. Here the CDR3 reads CASSLTVPNTGELFF. DNA of the CDR3: TGTGCCAGCAGTTTGACTGTCCCGAACACCGGGGAGCTGTTTTTT.

The count of this clone is one. The gene calls are TRBV18 and TRBJ2-7; D possibly corresponds to TRBD1 (5 bases). The CDR3 is 14 amino acids. The germline V gene encodes CDR1 KGHSH and CDR2 LQKENI. The V end was cut by 0 bases, the J end by 3 bases, with 9 bases between. CDR3 nucleotide sequence: TGTGCCAGCTCACCACCTACAGGTGTCTACGAGCAGTACTTC. Residues: CASSPPTGVYEQYF.

V and J are TRBV3-1 (or the pseudogene TRBV3-2) and TRBJ2-1, with D perhaps TRBD1 (5 bases). CDR1 is LGHDT, CDR2 YNNKEL, per germline (reference sequence). Trimming took off 0 bases at V and 5 bases at J, with 8 bases between the two ends. The CDR3 covers 14 residues. Here the CDR3 reads CASSQDRGNNEQFF. The CDR3, as DNA: TGTGCCAGCAGCCAAGATAGGGGAAACAATGAGCAGTTCTTC.

V usage is TRBV18 and J usage is TRBJ2-1, with D possibly matching TRBD2 (11 bases). With 2 bases removed from V and 6 bases from J, the gap between germline ends came to 32 bases. Germline assignment: CDR1 KGHSH and CDR2 LQKENI. The CDR3 is 21 amino acids. The chain's CDR3 is CASSPFSGTGVAGGLLNEQFF. CDR3 sequence (DNA): TGTGCCAGCTCACCATTCTCCGGGACAGGGGTAGCGGGAGGGCTGCTCAATGAGCAGTTCTTC.

The gene calls are TRBV10-3 and TRBJ1-2; no clear D. The CDR3 is made up of 14 amino acids. The V end lost 0 bases, the J end lost 2 bases, and 7 bases lay between the germline ends. Germline lookup yields CDR1 ENHRY and CDR2 SYGVKD. The CDR3 protein is CAISESSGNYGYTF. Written as DNA, the CDR3 is TGTGCCATCAGTGAGTCCTCAGGAAACTATGGCTACACCTTC.

This chain joins TRBV9 and TRBJ1-2; no firm D call. Germline assignment: CDR1 SGDLS and CDR2 YYNGEE. Trimming shortened V by 0 bases and J by 4 bases, and 4 bases separated the two germline ends. This CDR3 has 12 amino acids. The CDR3 protein is CASSVASYGYTF. The CDR3 DNA sequence: TGTGCCAGCAGCGTAGCTTCCTATGGCTACACCTTC.

This chain joins TRBV2 and TRBJ2-2, with 11 bases matching TRBD2. Trimming at V came to 4 bases and at J to 4 bases, leaving 2 bases not matched to a gene. CDR1 is SNHLY and CDR2 is FYNNEI in the germline V gene. The CDR3 spans 15 residues. DNA for the CDR3: TGTGCCAGCAGTGCCACTAGCGGGAGCACCGGGGAGCTGTTTTTT. As protein: CASSATSGSTGELFF.

The chain couples TRBV9 to TRBJ1-2; D remains unclear. Germline CDR1 and CDR2: SGDLS and YYNGEE. CDR3 length: 15 residues. V lost 0 bases, J lost 8 bases, and 17 bases lay in between. The CDR3 DNA is TGTGCCAGCAGCGTAGGCCAGGTACGCCAAGAGGGCTACACCTTC. The encoded protein is CASSVGQVRQEGYTF.